The next 23 T cell receptor beta chains were all read from a single sample in a study of response to subunit inactivated influenza vaccine. MiXCR, applied by TCRdb to the RT-PCR reads, yields one record per CDR3 protein. The sample has under 550,000 distinct CDR3 sequences; 7.6% are singletons. Material: PBMCs from blood, obtained roughly 24 months after vaccination. These receptors originate from a man between 50 and 70 years old who received an inactivated influenza vaccine.

This clonotype has ten or more counts. CDR3 nucleotide sequence: TGCAGCGTTGAAGGGGGAGATACGCAGTATTTT. Protein product: CSVEGGDTQYF. J is TRBJ2-3 and V is TRBV29-1; unclear D gene. Germline V lookup: CDR1 SQVTM, CDR2 ANQGSEA. Between the trimmed V and J ends, which lost 1 base and 5 bases, there was a span of 4 bases. The CDR3 has 11 residues.

This clonotype was picked up a small number of times. This chain links TRBV5-1 with TRBJ1-1, with D possibly matching TRBD1 (5 bases). This CDR3 contains 14 residues. V was cut by 0 bases and J by 5 bases, with 11 bases left in between. CDR1 is SGHRS, CDR2 YFSETQ, per germline. The DNA of the CDR3 is TGCGCCAGCAGCTTGGCAGGGTTAGGAACTGAAGCTTTCTTT. Translating it yields CASSLAGLGTEAFF.

This clonotype was seen ten or more times. The CDR3, as DNA: TGCAGTGCTAGAGAGAGGGGGGGGCCTGGTGAGCAGTTCTTC. Translating it yields CSARERGGPGEQFF. The chain has TRBV20-1 and TRBJ2-1, with D maybe TRBD2 (7 bases). This CDR3 contains 14 residues. Trimming shortened V by 0 bases and J by 9 bases, and 15 bases separated the two germline ends. Germline CDR1 and CDR2: DFQATT and SNEGSKA (reference sequence).

This chain links TRBV20-1 with TRBJ2-7, with D hard to call. Trimming took off 5 bases at V and 0 bases at J, with 14 bases between the two ends. CDR1 is DFQATT, CDR2 SNEGSKA, per germline (reference sequence). CDR3 length equals 14 residues. The CDR3 region is CSAYDILYSYEQYF. CDR3 nucleotide sequence: TGCAGTGCTTACGATATACTTTACTCCTACGAGCAGTACTTC.

This clonotype appeared a few times. The chain joins TRBV3-1 to TRBJ1-6; TRBD1 aligns across 12 bases. The V gene end was trimmed by 2 bases and the J gene end by 13 bases; junction bases not matched to a gene: 6. Germline CDR1 reads LGHDT; CDR2 reads YNNKEL (reference sequence). The CDR3 extends over 15 amino acids. CDR3 nucleotide sequence: TGTGCCAGCAGCCAAACCGGGACAGGGGGCCGGCCCCTCCACTTT. It is translated as CASSQTGTGGRPLHF.

This clonotype was seen ten or more times. The chain is built from TRBV25-1 and TRBJ2-7; D is possibly TRBD2 (6 bases). V lost 3 bases and J lost 7, with 16 bases in between. Germline V gene sequence: CDR1 MGHDK, CDR2 SYGVNS. The length of the CDR3 is 14 residues. The CDR3 DNA is TGTGCCAGCAGTGATAAGAGGGAGGTAGGGGAGCAGTACTTC. This encodes CASSDKREVGEQYF.

J is TRBJ2-5 and V is TRBV5-5; 7 positions match TRBD1. The CDR3 length is 16 residues. Germline V gene lookup returns CDR1 SGHKS and CDR2 YYEKEE (reference sequence). V gave up 4 bases and J gave up 3 bases; unmatched junction bases: 12. The CDR3 loop is CASSPARQGHKETQYF. CDR3 sequence (DNA): TGTGCCAGCAGCCCGGCAAGACAGGGTCACAAAGAGACCCAGTACTTC.

This chain connects TRBV5-1 to TRBJ1-1; the match to TRBD1 covers 7 bases. CDR3 length: 14 residues. Germline CDR1 SGHRS, CDR2 YFSETQ. The V gene end was trimmed by 5 bases and the J gene end by 2 bases; junction bases not matched to a gene: 6. Here the CDR3 reads CASRFGTDNTEAFF. The CDR3 DNA reads as TGCGCCAGCAGGTTTGGGACAGATAACACTGAAGCTTTCTTT. Full variable domain (outside the CDR3, taken from reference TRBV5-1 and TRBJ1-1): KAGVTQTPRYLIKTRGQQVTLSCSPISGHRSVSWYQQTPGQGLQFLFEYFSETQRNKGNFPGRFSGRQFSNSRSEMNVSTLELGDSALYLCASRFGTDNTEAFFGQGTRLTVV.

In its sample, this clonotype was seen a few times. This chain uses TRBV14 with TRBJ2-5; D gene uncertain. The germline gives CDR1 SGHDN, CDR2 FVKESK. This CDR3 is built from 13 residues. The V end lost 6 bases, the J end lost 5 bases, and 13 bases lay between the germline ends. The CDR3 nucleotides are TGTGCCAGCAGGGCCCGGATAGGGGAGACCCAGTACTTC. It codes for CASRARIGETQYF. Full variable domain (remainder filled in from reference TRBV14 and TRBJ2-5): EAGVTQFPSHSVIEKGQTVTLRCDPISGHDNLYWYRRVMGKEIKFLLHFVKESKQDESGMPNNRFLAERTGGTYSTLKVQPAELEDSGVYFCASRARIGETQYFGPGTRLLVL.

This clonotype showed up just a few times. The chain carries TRBV7-8 and TRBJ2-7, with 7 bases identical to TRBD1. Looked up from germline, CDR1 is SGHVS and CDR2 is FQNEAQ. V gave up 7 bases and J gave up 1 base; unmatched junction bases: 4. This CDR3 spans 13 amino acids. CDR3 coding DNA: TGTGCCAGCACTAGGGACAGATCCTACGAGCAGTACTTC. Translating it yields CASTRDRSYEQYF.

The chain links TRBV10-3 to TRBJ1-2, with 7 positions matching TRBD1. CDR1 is ENHRY, CDR2 SYGVKD, per germline. CDR3 size: 10 residues. The CDR3 nucleotides are TGTGCTACAGGGGATTCGAGCTACACCTTC. As protein: CATGDSSYTF.

In this sample, this clonotype turned up a few times. The rearrangement joins TRBV7-2 to TRBJ2-5; D is unclear. The CDR3 is 15 amino acids. Germline-derived CDR1 and CDR2 are SGHTA and FQGNSA. V was clipped by 0 bases and J by 0 bases, with 8 bases between them. In DNA form, the CDR3 reads TGTGCCAGCAGCTTAGCGGGGATAAACCAAGAGACCCAGTACTTC. Protein: CASSLAGINQETQYF.

This chain links TRBV11-2 with TRBJ2-5; 8 bases fit TRBD2. Germline V gives CDR1 SGHAT, CDR2 FQNNGV. Trimming at V came to 2 bases and at J to 0 bases, leaving 11 bases not matched to a gene. The CDR3 extends over 18 amino acids. This CDR3 reads CASSLMGWRGEYQETQYF. The DNA for the CDR3 is TGTGCCAGCAGCTTAATGGGTTGGCGGGGGGAATACCAAGAGACCCAGTACTTC.

V and J are TRBV27 and TRBJ2-7, with D uncertain. Germline values: CDR1 MNHEY, CDR2 SMNVEV (reference sequence). With 5 bases removed from V and 1 base from J, the gap between germline ends came to 12 bases. CDR3 length: 14 amino acids. In nucleotides, the CDR3 is TGTGCCAGCAGTCCATGGACGGATTCCTACGAGCAGTACTTC. It yields the protein CASSPWTDSYEQYF.

This chain joins TRBV3-1 and TRBJ2-3; D is unclear. Trimming removed 2 bases at V and 7 bases at J, with 7 bases between. This CDR3 contains 12 residues. Germline assignment: CDR1 LGHDT and CDR2 YNNKEL (reference sequence). The CDR3 DNA follows: TGTGCCAGCAGCCAATTCGCGAATACGCAGTATTTT. Its protein product is CASSQFANTQYF.

This clonotype turned up a few times. In DNA, the CDR3 is TGTGCCATCAGAGGGACAGGCGCCTCGGAGACCCAGTACTTC. Its translation is CAIRGTGASETQYF. The J gene is TRBJ2-5, the V gene TRBV10-3; 8 positions agree with TRBD1. V lost 6 bases, J lost 5 bases, and 8 bases stayed unmatched. The CDR3 consists of 14 residues. Germline CDR1 and CDR2: ENHRY and SYGVKD.

The V and J genes are TRBV5-1 and TRBJ1-1; D is uncertain. V was pared by 4 bases and J by 3 bases, with 10 bases between. CDR1 SGHRS and CDR2 YFSETQ come from the germline V gene. This CDR3 has 13 residues. The CDR3 bases are TGCGCCAGCAGCGCTGGAGGGTACACTGAAGCTTTCTTT. It encodes CASSAGGYTEAFF.

In this sample, this clonotype turned up many times. The junction does not match germline at one end; this may be a read error. This chain uses TRBV6-1 with TRBJ2-1; a possible D gene is TRBD2 (6 bases). CDR1 and CDR2 (germline): MNHNS, SASEGT. The CDR3 runs to 15 residues. The CDR3 sequence: CASNGGRLTYNEQFF. DNA of the CDR3: TGTGCTAGCAATGGAGGGAGGCTTACCTACAATGAGCAGTTCTTC.

The J gene is TRBJ1-2, the V gene TRBV7-2; D unclear. Trimming took 3 bases from V and 4 from J, leaving 3 bases between them. CDR1 is SGHTA and CDR2 is FQGNSA in the germline V gene. The CDR3 runs to 11 residues. Here the CDR3 DNA reads TGTGCCAGCAGCTTTTTCTATGGCTACACCTTC. It yields the protein CASSFFYGYTF.

This clonotype was seen a handful of times. The chain links TRBV2 to TRBJ2-7; TRBD1 matches 9 bases. V was clipped by 2 bases and J by 3 bases; unmatched bases: 8. Germline loops: CDR1 SNHLY, CDR2 FYNNEI. The CDR3 totals 16 residues. This chain's CDR3 is CASSERGSTGGYEQYF. Here the CDR3 DNA reads TGTGCCAGCAGTGAACGGGGCTCGACAGGGGGCTACGAGCAGTACTTC.

The genes are TRBV11-2 and TRBJ2-3, with 13 nucleotides matching TRBD2. CDR1 SGHAT and CDR2 FQNNGV come from the germline V gene. This CDR3 has 18 amino acids. J was trimmed by 6 bases and V by 2 bases; bases with no gene match: 11. The CDR3 nucleotides read TGTGCCAGCAGCTTACGTACACTGACTAGCGGGGGGATGGATACGCAGTATTTT. Protein product: CASSLRTLTSGGMDTQYF.

This clonotype has ten or more counts. This chain uses TRBV4-2 with TRBJ1-3; D is undetermined. CDR1 is LGHNA and CDR2 is YNFKEQ in the germline V gene. The CDR3 extends over 16 amino acids. Between the trimmed V and J ends, which lost 0 bases and 2 bases, there was a span of 11 bases. The CDR3, as DNA: TGTGCCAGCAGCCAAGATCAAGGGAAAGCTGGAAACACCATATATTTT. This gives the protein CASSQDQGKAGNTIYF.

The chain links TRBV7-8 to TRBJ1-2; 10 bases match TRBD1. The CDR3 loop spans 18 amino acids. Losses at the gene ends were 8 bases for V and 9 bases for J; bases not matched to a gene: 24. The V gene's germline CDR1 is SGHVS and CDR2 FQNEAQ. This CDR3 is CASFPRGIRRDRGASYTF. The CDR3 nucleotides are TGTGCCAGCTTCCCTCGCGGGATTCGTAGGGACAGGGGAGCAAGCTACACCTTC.